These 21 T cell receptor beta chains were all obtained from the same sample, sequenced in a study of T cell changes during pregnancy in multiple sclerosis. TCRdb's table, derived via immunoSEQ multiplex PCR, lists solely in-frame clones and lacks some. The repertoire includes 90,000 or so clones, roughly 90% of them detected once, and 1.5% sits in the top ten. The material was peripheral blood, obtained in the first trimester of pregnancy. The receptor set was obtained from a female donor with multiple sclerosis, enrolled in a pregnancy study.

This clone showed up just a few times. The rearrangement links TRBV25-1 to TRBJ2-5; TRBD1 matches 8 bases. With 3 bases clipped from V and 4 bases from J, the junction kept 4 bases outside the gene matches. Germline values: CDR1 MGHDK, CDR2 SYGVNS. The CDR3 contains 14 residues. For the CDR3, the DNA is TGTGCCAGCAGTGACCATGGACAGGGAGAGACCCAGTACTTC. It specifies CASSDHGQGETQYF.

CDR3 coding DNA: TGTGCCAGCAGCGTAGACAGGCGCAGCTATGGCTACACCTTC. This sequence encodes CASSVDRRSYGYTF. The V gene is TRBV9, the J gene TRBJ1-2, with TRBD1 as a possible D gene (5 bases). This CDR3 is built from 14 residues. From germline, CDR1 is SGDLS and CDR2 YYNGEE. With 0 bases removed from V and 4 bases from J, the gap between germline ends came to 10 bases.

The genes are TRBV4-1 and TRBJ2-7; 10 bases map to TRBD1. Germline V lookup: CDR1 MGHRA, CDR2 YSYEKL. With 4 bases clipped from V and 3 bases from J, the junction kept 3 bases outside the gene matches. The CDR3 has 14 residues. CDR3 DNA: TGCGCCAGCAGCCTCGGACAGGGGGACTACGAGCAGTACTTC. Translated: CASSLGQGDYEQYF.

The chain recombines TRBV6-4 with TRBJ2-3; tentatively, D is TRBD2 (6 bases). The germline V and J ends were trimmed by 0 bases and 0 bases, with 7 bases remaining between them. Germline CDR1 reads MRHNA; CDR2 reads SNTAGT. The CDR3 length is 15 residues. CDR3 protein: CASSDSAGSTDTQYF. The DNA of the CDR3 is TGTGCCAGCAGTGACTCCGCGGGAAGCACAGATACGCAGTATTTT.

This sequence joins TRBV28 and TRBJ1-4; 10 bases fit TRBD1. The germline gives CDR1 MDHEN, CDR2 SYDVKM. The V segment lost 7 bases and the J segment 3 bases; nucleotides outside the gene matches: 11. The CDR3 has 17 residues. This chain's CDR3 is CASTMDRGNVANEKLFF. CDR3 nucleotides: TGTGCCAGCACCATGGACAGGGGGAACGTAGCTAATGAAAAACTGTTTTTT.

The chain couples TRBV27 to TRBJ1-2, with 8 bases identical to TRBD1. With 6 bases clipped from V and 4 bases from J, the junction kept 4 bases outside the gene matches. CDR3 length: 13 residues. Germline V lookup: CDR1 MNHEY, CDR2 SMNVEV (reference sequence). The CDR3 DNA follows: TGTGCCAGCAGACTGACAGGGGCCTATGGCTACACCTTC. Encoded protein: CASRLTGAYGYTF.

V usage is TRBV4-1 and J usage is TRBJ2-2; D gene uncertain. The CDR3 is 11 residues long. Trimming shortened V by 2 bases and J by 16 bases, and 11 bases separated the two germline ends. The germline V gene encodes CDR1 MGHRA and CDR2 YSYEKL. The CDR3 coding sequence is TGCGCCAGCAGCCAATCCGCACTTTGGTTTTTT. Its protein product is CASSQSALWFF.

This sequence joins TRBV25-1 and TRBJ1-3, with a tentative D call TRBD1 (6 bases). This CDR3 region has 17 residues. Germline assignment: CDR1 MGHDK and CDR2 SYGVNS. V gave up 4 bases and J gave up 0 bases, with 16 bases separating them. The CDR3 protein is CASSGRPGTRSGNTIYF. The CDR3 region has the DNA TGTGCCAGCAGTGGCCGTCCCGGGACACGCTCTGGAAACACCATATATTTT. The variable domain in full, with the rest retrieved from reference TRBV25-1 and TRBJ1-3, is EADIYQTPRYLVIGTGKKITLECSQTMGHDKMYWYQQDPGMELHLIHYSYGVNSTEKGDLSSESTVSRIRTEHFPLTLESARPSHTSQYLCASSGRPGTRSGNTIYFGEGSWLTVV.

CDR3: CASSLFLADTNEQFF. The CDR3 region has the DNA TGTGCCAGCAGCTTATTTCTAGCGGATACGAATGAGCAGTTCTTC. This chain links TRBV7-6 with TRBJ2-1; the match to TRBD2 covers 7 bases. There are 15 residues in the CDR3. J was trimmed by 7 bases and V by 2 bases; bases with no gene match: 8. From germline, CDR1 is SGHVS and CDR2 FNYEAQ.

The CDR3 protein is CASSVGDDYGYTF. The DNA for the CDR3 is TGTGCCAGCAGTGTGGGAGATGACTATGGCTACACCTTC. The gene calls are TRBV25-1 and TRBJ1-2; D is unclear. V was shortened by 4 bases and J by 3 bases, with 9 bases between the two germline ends. Germline loops: CDR1 MGHDK, CDR2 SYGVNS. The length of the CDR3 is 13 residues.

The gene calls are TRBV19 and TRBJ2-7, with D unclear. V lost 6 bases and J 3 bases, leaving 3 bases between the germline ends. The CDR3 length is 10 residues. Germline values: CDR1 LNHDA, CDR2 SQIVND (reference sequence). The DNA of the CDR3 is TGTGCCAGTAGGAGCTACGAGCAGTACTTC. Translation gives CASRSYEQYF.

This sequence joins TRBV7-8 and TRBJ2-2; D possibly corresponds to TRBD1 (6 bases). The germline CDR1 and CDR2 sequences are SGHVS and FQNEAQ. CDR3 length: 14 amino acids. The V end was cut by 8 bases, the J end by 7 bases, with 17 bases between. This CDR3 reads CASSGVEVIGELFF. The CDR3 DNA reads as TGTGCCAGCTCAGGGGTAGAAGTCATCGGGGAGCTGTTTTTT.

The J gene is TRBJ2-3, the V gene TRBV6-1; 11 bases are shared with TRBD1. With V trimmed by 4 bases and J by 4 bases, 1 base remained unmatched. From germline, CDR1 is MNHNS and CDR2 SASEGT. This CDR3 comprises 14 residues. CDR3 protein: CASSGTGGSDTQYF. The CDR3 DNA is TGTGCCAGCAGTGGGACAGGGGGCTCAGATACGCAGTATTTT.

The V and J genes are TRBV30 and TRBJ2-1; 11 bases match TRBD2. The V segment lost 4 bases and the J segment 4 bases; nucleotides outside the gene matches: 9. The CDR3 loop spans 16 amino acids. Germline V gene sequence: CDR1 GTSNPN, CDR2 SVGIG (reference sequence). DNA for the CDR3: TGTGCCTGGACCCCCCGGTTAGCGGGAGGGTACAATGAGCAGTTCTTC. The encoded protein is CAWTPRLAGGYNEQFF.

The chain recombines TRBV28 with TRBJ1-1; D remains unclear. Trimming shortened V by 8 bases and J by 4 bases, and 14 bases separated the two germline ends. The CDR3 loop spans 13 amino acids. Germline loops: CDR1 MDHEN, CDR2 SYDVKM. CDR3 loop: CASGRGPRTEAFF. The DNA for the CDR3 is TGTGCCAGCGGTCGTGGGCCCCGCACTGAAGCTTTCTTT.

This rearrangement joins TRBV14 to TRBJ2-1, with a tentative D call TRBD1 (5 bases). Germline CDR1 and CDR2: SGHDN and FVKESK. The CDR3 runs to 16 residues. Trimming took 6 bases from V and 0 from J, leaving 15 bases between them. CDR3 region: CASSLDRLSSYNEQFF. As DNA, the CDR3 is TGTGCCAGCAGTTTAGACAGACTTAGCTCCTACAATGAGCAGTTCTTC. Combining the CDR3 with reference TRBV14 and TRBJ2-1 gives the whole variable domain EAGVTQFPSHSVIEKGQTVTLRCDPISGHDNLYWYRRVMGKEIKFLLHFVKESKQDESGMPNNRFLAERTGGTYSTLKVQPAELEDSGVYFCASSLDRLSSYNEQFFGPGTRLTVL.

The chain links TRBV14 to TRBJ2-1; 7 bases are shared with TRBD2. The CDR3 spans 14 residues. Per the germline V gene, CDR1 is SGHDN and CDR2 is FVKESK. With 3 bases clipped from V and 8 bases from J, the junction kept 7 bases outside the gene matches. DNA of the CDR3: TGTGCCAGCAGCCATCAACTAGCGAGGGATGAGCAGTTCTTC. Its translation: CASSHQLARDEQFF.

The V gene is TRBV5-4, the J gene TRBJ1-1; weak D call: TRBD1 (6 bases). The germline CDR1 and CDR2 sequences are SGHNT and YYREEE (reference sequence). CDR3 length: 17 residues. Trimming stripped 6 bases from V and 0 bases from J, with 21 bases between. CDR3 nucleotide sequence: TGTGCCAGCAAAATTTGGACAGCCATAAAACTGAACACTGAAGCTTTCTTT. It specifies CASKIWTAIKLNTEAFF.

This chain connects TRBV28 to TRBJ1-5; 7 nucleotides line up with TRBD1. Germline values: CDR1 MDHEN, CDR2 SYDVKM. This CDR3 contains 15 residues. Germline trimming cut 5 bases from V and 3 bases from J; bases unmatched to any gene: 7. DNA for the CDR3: TGTGCCAGCAGTGTACAGGGGCTAGACAATCAGCCCCAGCATTTT. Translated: CASSVQGLDNQPQHF.

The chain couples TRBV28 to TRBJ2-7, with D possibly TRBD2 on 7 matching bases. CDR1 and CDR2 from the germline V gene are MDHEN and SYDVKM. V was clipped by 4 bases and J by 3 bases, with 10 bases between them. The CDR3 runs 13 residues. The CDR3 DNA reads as TGTGCCAGCAGTTGGGAGGGGGACTACGAGCAGTACTTC. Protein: CASSWEGDYEQYF.

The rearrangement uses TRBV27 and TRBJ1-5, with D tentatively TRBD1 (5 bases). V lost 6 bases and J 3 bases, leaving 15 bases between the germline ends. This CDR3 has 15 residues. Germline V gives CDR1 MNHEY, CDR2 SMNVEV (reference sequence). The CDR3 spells CASRSGGANNQPQHF. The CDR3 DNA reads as TGTGCCAGCAGGTCAGGAGGGGCAAACAATCAGCCCCAGCATTTT.